This T cell receptor beta chain stems from a study of T cells after yellow fever vaccination. Making TCR cDNA involved 5'RACE template switching, which added UMIs and a universal primer site. Using its own MiXCR run on the 5' RACE reads, TCRdb lists one record per CDR3 protein. The sample includes over 300,000 distinct CDR3 sequences, 6.8% of them seen just once. Broader study findings: Some clonotypes, a small share, were shared between CD4 and CD8 compartments. Booster sampling recovered most clones from primary vaccination (less than 97% CD4, just over 85% CD8).

The CDR3 length is 16 residues. Germline lookup yields CDR1 DFQATT and CDR2 SNEGSKA (reference sequence). For this clonotype: Its antigen is currently unknown. A read error may produce the germline difference seen at one junction end.

This chain uses TRBV20-1 with TRBJ2-3; 12 nucleotides match TRBD2. This clonotype was sampled from a man aged 18 to 30 who received the YFV17D yellow fever vaccine. The sample here was PBMCs, taken about 41 days after the first yellow fever vaccination. DNA of the CDR3: TGCTGTGCCCAATCCCCTAGCGGGGGGGTAGGAGATACGCAGTATTTT. Amino acids: CCAQSPSGGVGDTQYF.